Here is one TCR beta chain with its context. No antigen is known for it. The time point is: baseline, week 1 (first vaccination visit). Treatment defined: pre-vaccination baseline after standard-of-care therapy. Each donor presented with a new WHO grade 3 or 4 astrocytoma that tested IDH1-mutant and showed ATRX loss. The repertoire was sequenced with immunoSEQ multiplex PCR; TCRdb's copy has only in-frame clones and lacks some. Here the sample spans over 75,000 clones, about 90% being singletons. This entry belongs to a study of a mutant IDH1 vaccine in newly diagnosed glioma. On the study more broadly: Treated patients had a mean age of 40.4 years and a 62.5% male, approximately 38% female split. Previous care, which was radiotherapy, temozolomide, or both, most often involved both.

The V end was cut by 6 bases, the J end by 1 base, with 17 bases between. The germline V gene has CDR1 MDHEN and CDR2 SYDVKM. The CDR3 runs 16 residues. Study-wide results and caveats: Pseudoprogression apparently lacked any relation to changes in top peripheral T cell clonotypes.

This receptor was identified in a woman aged 50 to 60 with glioma. The sample consisted of PBMCs, taken from a glioma patient treated with radiotherapy, temozolomide or both. The V and J genes are TRBV28 and TRBJ2-3, with D possibly called TRBD1 or TRBD2 (7 bases each). Here the CDR3 reads CASRYSGGTGTDTQYF. The CDR3 DNA sequence: TGTGCCAGCAGATACTCCGGGGGGACAGGCACAGATACGCAGTATTTT.